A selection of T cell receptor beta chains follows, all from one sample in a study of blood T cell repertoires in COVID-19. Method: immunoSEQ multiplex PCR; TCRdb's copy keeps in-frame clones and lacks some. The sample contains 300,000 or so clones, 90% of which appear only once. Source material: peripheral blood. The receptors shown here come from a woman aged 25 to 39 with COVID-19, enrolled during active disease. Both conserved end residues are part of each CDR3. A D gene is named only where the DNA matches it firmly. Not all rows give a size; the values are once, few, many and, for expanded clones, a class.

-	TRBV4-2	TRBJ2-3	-	TGTGCCAGCAGCGCCACTAGCATCGCAGATACGCAGTATTTT	CASSATSIADTQYF
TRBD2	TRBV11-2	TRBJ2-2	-	TGTGCCAGCAGCGGGACTAGCTTTTCCCCCGGGGAGCTGTTTTTT	CASSGTSFSPGELFF
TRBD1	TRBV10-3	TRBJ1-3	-	TGTGCCATCGGGGGGACAGGAACTGGAAACACCATATATTTT	CAIGGTGTGNTIYF
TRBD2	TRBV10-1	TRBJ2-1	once	TGCGCCAGCAGTAGCACTAGCGGGAGAGTCGATGAGCAGTTCTTC	CASSSTSGRVDEQFF
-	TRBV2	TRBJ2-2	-	TGTGCCAGCAGGATTGAGGGGGCCGGGGAGCTGTTTTTT	CASRIEGAGELFF
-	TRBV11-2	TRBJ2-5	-	TGTGCCAGCAGTTGGAGGGCCAGCATTGGAGAGACCCAGTACTTC	CASSWRASIGETQYF
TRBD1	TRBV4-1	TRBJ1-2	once	TGCGCCAGCAGCCCCCGGGACAGGCAGAACTATGGCTACACCTTC	CASSPRDRQNYGYTF
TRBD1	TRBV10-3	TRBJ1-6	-	TGTGCCATCAGGGGACAGGGTGGGATTTCACCCCTCCACTTT	CAIRGQGGISPLHF
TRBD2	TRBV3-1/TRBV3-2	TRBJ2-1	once	TGTGCCAGCAGCCAAATGGGACTAGCGGTCTACAATGAGCAGTTCTTC	CASSQMGLAVYNEQFF
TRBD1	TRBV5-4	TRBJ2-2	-	TGTGCCAGCAGCCCAAGGACAGGGGGGAGCGGGGAGCTGTTTTTT	CASSPRTGGSGELFF
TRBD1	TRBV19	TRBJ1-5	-	TGTGCCAGTAGTATCTACTCGGGGACAGGTGTCTATAGCAATCAGCCCCAGCATTTT	CASSIYSGTGVYSNQPQHF
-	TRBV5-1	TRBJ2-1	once	TGCGCCAGCAGCTTGGATGAACGGCGGGCTAGCAATGAGCAGTTCTTC	CASSLDERRASNEQFF
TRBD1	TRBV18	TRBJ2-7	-	TGTGCCAGCTCACTCCGACAGGGGGTATTCAACGAGCAGTACTTC	CASSLRQGVFNEQYF
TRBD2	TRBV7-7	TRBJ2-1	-	TGTGCCAGCAGCTTAGGGAAACGAGGCGGGAGGGCCGGGGATGAGCAGTTCTTC	CASSLGKRGGRAGDEQFF
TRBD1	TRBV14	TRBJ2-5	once	TGTGCCAGCAGCCAAAGGGGACAGAAGAAAGAGACCCAGTACTTC	CASSQRGQKKETQYF
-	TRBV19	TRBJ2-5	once	TGTGCCAGTAGTATGGTAATCTCGGGCGGGGAGACCCAGTACTTC	CASSMVISGGETQYF
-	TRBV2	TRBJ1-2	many	TGTGCCAGCAGCGTTTGGGTTACACCCAAGCTCGGGGATTATGGCTACACCTTC	CASSVWVTPKLGDYGYTF
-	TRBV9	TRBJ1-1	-	TGTGCCAGCAGCGCCGGACTTGGGACTGGGAACACTGAAGCTTTCTTT	CASSAGLGTGNTEAFF
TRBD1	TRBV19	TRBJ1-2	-	TGTGCCAGTAGTATTGATGGGACAGGGGTCTACTATGGCTACACCTTC	CASSIDGTGVYYGYTF
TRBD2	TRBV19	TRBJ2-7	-	TGTGCCAGTAGCCACGGTACTAGCGGGAGTTACGAGCAGTACTTC	CASSHGTSGSYEQYF
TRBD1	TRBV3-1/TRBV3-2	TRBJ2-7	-	TGTGCCAGCAGAGCCGGGACAGGGAGGCTCTACGAGCAGTACTTC	CASRAGTGRLYEQYF
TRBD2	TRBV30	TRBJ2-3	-	TGTGCCTGGAAGGCGGGAGTGGGCCCAGATACGCAGTATTTT	CAWKAGVGPDTQYF
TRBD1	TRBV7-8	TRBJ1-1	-	TGTGCCAGCAGCGTCGGGACAGTCTCAGACACTGAAGCTTTCTTT	CASSVGTVSDTEAFF
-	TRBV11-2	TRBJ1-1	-	TGTGCCAGCAGCTTAGATCATCGGCAGGGGAGGGGACTCGAAGCTTTCTTT	CASSLDHRQGRGLEAFF
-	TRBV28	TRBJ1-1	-	TGTGCCAGCAGCCGGGACTGGAACACTGAAGCTTTCTTT	CASSRDWNTEAFF
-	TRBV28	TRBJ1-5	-	TGTGCCAGCAGTCAGGGAAATAGCAATCAGCCCCAGCATTTT	CASSQGNSNQPQHF
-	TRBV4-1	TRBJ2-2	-	TGCGCCAGCAGCCAAGACGGGCTAGTCGGGGTCGGGGAGCTGTTTTTT	CASSQDGLVGVGELFF
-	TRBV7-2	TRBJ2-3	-	TGTGCCAGCAGCTTAGCTAGCGGCAGCACAGATACGCAGTATTTT	CASSLASGSTDTQYF
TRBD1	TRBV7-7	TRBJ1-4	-	TGTGCCAGCAGCTCCCTGAAGGACAGGGGTGATGAAAAACTGTTTTTT	CASSSLKDRGDEKLFF